This T cell receptor (beta chain) came from a study of blood T cell repertoires in COVID-19 (TCRdb year 2020). Regarding the research as a whole: Samples covering the acute and convalescent phases of COVID-19 were provided by collaborators in the United States, Italy and Spain. The prospective study material was composed of cDNA or gDNA derived from T cells, B-cell-depleted T cells, or PBMCs. The dataset comprised deeply sampled blood TCRbeta repertoires from subjects exposed to, actively infected with, or recovered from COVID-19. A freely available public database, intended as a resource for researchers studying the immune response to SARS-CoV-2, is where the repertoires were released. The samples were drawn from the first 160 participants of the ongoing ImmuneRACE study and from 950 to 1,500 subjects provided by 6 global collaborators. Sample metadata almost always included a de-identified subject ID, COVID-19 status, age in years and sex. Where available, HLA class I and class II types were taken from metadata supplied by the sample provider and were not determined by assay-based typing.

Remarks on this clone: Its cognate antigen has yet to be identified. No qualities accompany the bases; no much larger clone lies one base away.

The germline V gene encodes CDR1 LNHDA and CDR2 SQIVND (reference sequence). V loses 3 bases, J loses 8 bases, and the germline ends lie 16 bases apart. There are 15 amino acids in the CDR3, from cysteine to phenylalanine inclusive. Only the CDR3 portion is preserved as DNA: 45 bases, with reading frame beginning at the first base. One collaborating source in Seattle enrolled patients during active infection and followed them longitudinally through the course of disease. Whole blood was collected in K2EDTA tubes by collaborating institutions according to the institutions' own protocols. For TCRbeta analysis, collaborators shipped samples in one of three forms: frozen whole blood, isolated PBMCs, or DNA extracted from either of those sample types. The immunoSEQ Assay, a bias-controlled multiplex PCR, was used to amplify TCRbeta CDR3 regions from genomic DNA. The study's processing was this. The number of nucleated cells in each sample was estimated from the amplification of reference gene primers within the assay. To quantify the absolute abundance of each unique TCRbeta CDR3 rearrangement, sequence reads were collapsed and filtered. For each sample, productive Simpson clonality was calculated as the square root of Simpson's diversity index over productive rearrangements. Imported from immuneACCESS, the table was reduced by TCRdb to in-frame sequences with V and J called. These copies leave out some clones; in studies compared against another copy, an unresolved V gene accounts for under half, and the cause of the remainder is not known. That table gives V, J and clone size, and the DNA gave D and trimming. The sample yields some 85,000 clones; 78% were counted once. The top ten clones comprise 6.3% of the sample.

The paper's findings and limits, for the study overall: Clinical and demographic metadata were provided uncurated, with the amount varying by source and participant.

The TCR originated in an older man with COVID-19, enrolled during active disease. This sequence uses TRBV19 and TRBJ2-2, and the D gene may be TRBD2, 7 bases matching. The sample consisted of peripheral blood. CDR3 loop: CASSIGGGVGGELFF. The nucleotides are TGTGCCAGTAGTATCGGCGGGGGCGTTGGGGGGGAGCTGTTTTTT.